Listed below are T cell receptor beta chains from one sample, sequenced in a study of cytomegalovirus exposure and HLA in healthy donors. The data were produced by immunoSEQ multiplex PCR, yet TCRdb's version contains in-frame clones alone and is incomplete. Of tens of thousands of clones in the sample, 70% to 85% are singletons; the top ten hold around 1.9%. Sequences were obtained from PBMCs. The receptors were sampled from a man between 18 and 29 years old in good health and CMV-seronegative. The CDR3 runs from the conserved cysteine through the conserved F or W. Each record gives: clone size, V gene, D gene, J gene, CDR3 DNA, CDR3 protein. The D gene is left open where the match is weak. Size values are once, few and many counts, or a class for expanded clones, and some rows have none.

.	TRBV29-1	.	TRBJ1-2	TGCAGCATAACCAGGGTTACCTATGGCTACACCTTC	CSITRVTYGYTF
.	TRBV7-6	.	TRBJ2-4	TGTGCCAGCAGCTTAGGAGGCGGAATAGCCAAAAACATTCAGTACTTC	CASSLGGGIAKNIQYF
.	TRBV7-2	.	TRBJ2-3	TGTGCCAGCAGCTTAGTGTCGTTGGTGGGAGTGGCAGATACGCAGTATTTT	CASSLVSLVGVADTQYF
.	TRBV25-1	.	TRBJ1-3	TGTGCCAGCAGTTTAACAGGGACGGTAAACACCATATATTTT	CASSLTGTVNTIYF
.	TRBV4-3	.	TRBJ1-6	TGCGCCAGCAGCCAAGCGGCCGGAGCATTCTATAATTCACCCCTCCACTTT	CASSQAAGAFYNSPLHF
.	TRBV5-6	.	TRBJ1-2	TGTGCCAGCAGCTTCGTGATAAGTGACAGCCATCCTTATGGCTACACCTTC	CASSFVISDSHPYGYTF
.	TRBV6-5	TRBD2	TRBJ2-7	TGTGCCAGCAGTACCGAGAGCGGGAGATGGTACGAGCAGTACTTC	CASSTESGRWYEQYF
.	TRBV30	.	TRBJ1-6	TGTGCCTGGAGTCAACAGGGCGGGGGATCACCCCTCCACTTT	CAWSQQGGGSPLHF
.	TRBV30	TRBD1	TRBJ1-5	TGTGCCTGGGGGACAGGGGGCGGGCAGCCCCAGCATTTT	CAWGTGGGQPQHF
.	TRBV29-1	.	TRBJ2-1	TGCAGCGTGGGGGCAGGGTTTGGGAATGAGCAGTTCTTC	CSVGAGFGNEQFF
.	TRBV7-9	TRBD1	TRBJ2-1	TGTGCCAGCAGCTCCCGGGGACAGGGTGACAATGAGCAGTTCTTC	CASSSRGQGDNEQFF
.	TRBV30	.	TRBJ1-4	TGTGCCTGGAGTGATTTGGGGGCAGAGGGTGAAAAACTGTTTTTT	CAWSDLGAEGEKLFF
.	TRBV6-6	TRBD2	TRBJ2-5	TGTGCCAGCAGTATATGGAGAGCGGGACGGCAAGAGACCCAGTACTTC	CASSIWRAGRQETQYF
.	TRBV28	.	TRBJ1-6	TGTGCCAGCAGCCTGGGGCCGCAAGATTCACCCCTCCACTTT	CASSLGPQDSPLHF
.	TRBV23-1	.	TRBJ2-7	TGCGCCAGCAGCCACCAAGCCCGCTCCTACGAGCAGTACTTC	CASSHQARSYEQYF
.	TRBV6-5	.	TRBJ1-5	TGTGCCAGCAGGGACAGCCTCCTGGAGCCCCAGCATTTT	CASRDSLLEPQHF
once	TRBV29-1	.	TRBJ2-7	TGCAGCGTTAAGGGGGGGGACGGAGGGAGCCGCTACGAGCAGTACTTC	CSVKGGDGGSRYEQYF
.	TRBV5-1	.	TRBJ1-6	TGCGCCAGCAGCTTGGCACTCAGGGCGGATAATTCACCCCTCCACTTT	CASSLALRADNSPLHF
.	TRBV5-1	.	TRBJ2-3	TGCGCCAGCAGCTCCGCCAACTTCGCAGATACGCAGTATTTT	CASSSANFADTQYF
once	TRBV5-4	TRBD1	TRBJ1-2	TGTGCCAGCAGGTACGACAGGGGTGGCTACACCTTC	CASRYDRGGYTF
.	TRBV7-9	TRBD1	TRBJ1-6	TGTGCCAGCACCTCCCACCGGGACAGTAATTCACCCCTCCACTTT	CASTSHRDSNSPLHF
.	TRBV25-1	.	TRBJ2-3	TGTGCCAGCAGTGATTGGCGGGCGACAGATACGCAGTATTTT	CASSDWRATDTQYF
few	TRBV6-6	.	TRBJ1-2	TGTGCGGCGGGAGACTATGGCTACACCTTC	CAAGDYGYTF
.	TRBV6-1	.	TRBJ2-7	TGTGCCAGCACAAGGGGACTCTCGAGCGAGCAGTACTTC	CASTRGLSSEQYF
.	TRBV4-2	TRBD2	TRBJ2-1	TGTGCCAGCAGCCAAGGACTAGCGGGAGTTGGTGAGCAGTTCTTC	CASSQGLAGVGEQFF
.	TRBV5-4	.	TRBJ1-3	.	CASSFGSGNTIYF
.	TRBV19	.	TRBJ1-2	TGTGCCAGTACTATGGCTCAGGGTGGCTACACCTTC	CASTMAQGGYTF
few	TRBV19	TRBD1	TRBJ1-2	TGCGCCAGTAGTAGAGGAACCGGGACAGGGGGCGCAAACTATGGCTACACCTTC	CASSRGTGTGGANYGYTF
.	TRBV7-9	.	TRBJ2-7	TGTGCCAGCAGCCCCCGGGGAAGCGCAGCCTACGAGCAGTACTTC	CASSPRGSAAYEQYF
.	TRBV5-6	.	TRBJ2-5	TGTGCCAGCAGCACGGACAGCGCGTGGGAGACCCAGTACTTC	CASSTDSAWETQYF
.	TRBV6-1	TRBD2	TRBJ2-5	TGTGCCAGCAGTGCCTTACGGGGGCGGGAGGGCCGGTTTTGGGAGACCCAGTACTTC	CASSALRGREGRFWETQYF
once	TRBV27	TRBD1	TRBJ2-7	TGTGCCAGCAGTCGCAGGGGGCAGCGCTACGAGCAGTACTTC	CASSRRGQRYEQYF
.	TRBV9	TRBD2	TRBJ2-5	TGTGCCAGCAGCTCTGGACTAGCGGAAAGGAGGGAGACCCAGTACTTC	CASSSGLAERRETQYF
.	TRBV29-1	.	TRBJ2-5	TGCAGCGCCCCTATGGCGCGGAGAGGGGAGACCCAGTACTTC	CSAPMARRGETQYF
.	TRBV5-1	TRBD1	TRBJ2-4	TGCGCCAGCAGCTTGGATGGTTCCGGGACAGCAAACATTCAGTACTTC	CASSLDGSGTANIQYF
once	TRBV5-6	.	TRBJ2-1	TGTGCCAGCAGCTTTGGGGGGAGCTCCTACAATGAGCAGTTCTTC	CASSFGGSSYNEQFF
.	TRBV7-2	TRBD2	TRBJ2-1	TGTGCCAGCAGGGGAGGGACGCAATATGAGCAGTTCTTC	CASRGGTQYEQFF
.	TRBV6-4	.	TRBJ2-2	TGTGCCAGCAGTGACTCGGAGGAGGGAATGTCGGGGGAGCTGTTTTTT	CASSDSEEGMSGELFF
.	TRBV7-9	TRBD2	TRBJ2-3	TGTGCCGCCGAACGACTAGCGCTCACAGATACGCAGTATTTT	CAAERLALTDTQYF
.	TRBV5-6	TRBD1	TRBJ2-2	TGTGCCAGCAGCTTGGGGACAGGGGGCTTCGGGGAGCTGTTTTTT	CASSLGTGGFGELFF
many	TRBV5-4	TRBD2	TRBJ2-1	TGTGCCAGCAGCTCTCCGATGAGACTAGCGGGAGCCTACAATGAGCAGTTCTTC	CASSSPMRLAGAYNEQFF
few	TRBV7-2	.	TRBJ1-1	TGTGCCAGCAGCCCAGAGGGCCGGATTAGGAACACTGAAGCTTTCTTT	CASSPEGRIRNTEAFF
.	TRBV28	.	TRBJ1-2	TGTGCCAGCAGTCGCCGAGCAGGGGATGTAGGCTACACCTTC	CASSRRAGDVGYTF
.	TRBV6-5	TRBD2	TRBJ2-2	TGTGCCAGCAGTCTCCTAGCGGGAGTTGCCGGGGAGCTGTTTTTT	CASSLLAGVAGELFF
few	TRBV14	.	TRBJ1-1	TGTGCCAGCAGCCAAACAGGGACCACTGAAGCTTTCTTT	CASSQTGTTEAFF
.	TRBV28	.	TRBJ2-3	TGTGCCAGCAGCCCGGTCGTCCCAGATACGCAGTATTTT	CASSPVVPDTQYF
.	TRBV4-2	TRBD1	TRBJ2-3	TGTGCCAGCAGATCGGGACAGGGGGGTGGAGATACGCAGTATTTT	CASRSGQGGGDTQYF
few	TRBV5-5	.	TRBJ2-7	TGTGCCAGCAGCTTGGGCTGGGAGCGCGAGCAGTACTTC	CASSLGWEREQYF